This T cell receptor beta chain was identified during a study of T cells in localized non-small cell lung cancer. Libraries were prepared by immunoSEQ multiplex PCR; TCRdb keeps only in-frame clonotypes and omits some of them. The table shows 30,000 to 40,000 clones, with 78% occurring only once. The junction had 4 bases not matched to a gene; V was cut back by 7 bases and J by 6 bases. Germline-derived CDR1 and CDR2 are SGHTA and FQGNSA. The CDR3 spans 13 residues. The chain joins TRBV7-2 to TRBJ1-5; 9 bases agree with TRBD1. Sequences were derived from peripheral blood, sampled before any cancer treatment. The receptor was derived from a male donor aged 60 or older with stage II squamous cell lung carcinoma. The chain's CDR3 is CASTKDRGQPQHF. CDR3 DNA: TGTGCCAGCACTAAGGACAGGGGTCAGCCCCAGCATTTT.